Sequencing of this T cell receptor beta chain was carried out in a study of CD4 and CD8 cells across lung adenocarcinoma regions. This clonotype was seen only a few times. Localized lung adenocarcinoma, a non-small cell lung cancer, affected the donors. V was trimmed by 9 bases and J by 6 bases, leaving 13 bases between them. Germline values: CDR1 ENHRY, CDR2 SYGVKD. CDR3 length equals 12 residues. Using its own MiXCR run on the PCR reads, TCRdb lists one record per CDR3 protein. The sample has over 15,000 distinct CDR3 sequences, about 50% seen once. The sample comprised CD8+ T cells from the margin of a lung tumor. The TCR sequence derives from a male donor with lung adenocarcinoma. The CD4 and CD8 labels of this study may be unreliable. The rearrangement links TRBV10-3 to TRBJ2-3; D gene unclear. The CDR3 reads CAIATNSDTQYF. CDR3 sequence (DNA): TGTGCCATTGCGACAAACTCGGATACGCAGTATTTT.